Below, 4 T cell receptor beta chains from the same sample are listed, as sequenced in a study of blood T cell repertoires in COVID-19. Some clones are missing from TCRdb's copy, which holds only in-frame ones; the method was immunoSEQ multiplex PCR. The sample includes approximately 160,000 clones, 80% to 85% seen only once; the top ten take roughly 9%. Sequencing was done on a sample of peripheral blood. The receptors originated from a woman of 80 years or more with active or convalescent COVID-19.

V and J are TRBV30 and TRBJ1-1; D is ambiguous. The CDR3 contains 12 residues. The germline CDR1 and CDR2 sequences are GTSNPN and SVGIG (reference sequence). V lost 7 bases and J lost 0, with 9 bases in between. The DNA of the CDR3 is TGTGCCTCCCTCGGGGTGAACACTGAAGCTTTCTTT. This gives the protein CASLGVNTEAFF.

The chain carries TRBV5-8 and TRBJ1-1; a possible D gene is TRBD1 (6 bases). Trimming left V 3 bases short and J 6 bases short, with 21 bases between. CDR1 and CDR2 from the germline V gene are SGHTS and YDEGEE. CDR3 length equals 16 residues. This chain's CDR3 is CASSSQGGGLRSEAFF. CDR3 sequence (DNA): TGTGCCAGCAGCTCCCAAGGGGGGGGGTTAAGGTCTGAAGCTTTCTTT.

The rearrangement uses TRBV7-8 and TRBJ2-7; 9 bases map to TRBD1. CDR3 length equals 15 residues. Germline loops: CDR1 SGHVS, CDR2 FQNEAQ. Losses at the gene ends were 8 bases for V and 4 bases for J; bases not matched to a gene: 12. CDR3 sequence: CASAFGGTGIYEQYF. CDR3 sequence (DNA): TGTGCCAGCGCCTTTGGTGGGACAGGGATTTACGAGCAGTACTTC.

The chain is built from TRBV6-5 and TRBJ1-6, with 9 bases matching TRBD1. Germline-derived CDR1 and CDR2 are MNHEY and SVGAGI. This CDR3 is 14 amino acids long. With 6 bases clipped from V and 6 bases from J, the junction kept 3 bases outside the gene matches. The CDR3 nucleotides read TGTGCCAGCAGCCCACAGGGGGCTAATTCACCCCTCCACTTT. Its protein is CASSPQGANSPLHF.